The 23 T cell receptor beta chains reported below all come from one sample, sequenced in a study of cytomegalovirus exposure and HLA in healthy donors. PCR amplification relied on 60 Vbeta primers (plus 13 Jbeta primers). Some clones are missing from TCRdb's copy, which holds only in-frame ones; the method was immunoSEQ multiplex PCR. The sample table sets out roughly 90,000 clones. The sequencing sample was made of PBMCs. These receptor sequences come from a man aged 50 or older in good health and CMV-seropositive.

The chain employs TRBV19 and TRBJ1-1; D call uncertain. Trimming took 6 bases from V and 5 from J, leaving 16 bases between them. Germline V gene data show CDR1 as LNHDA and CDR2 as SQIVND (reference sequence). The CDR3 is made up of 14 amino acids. CDR3 sequence: CASRSSNRRTEAFF. The CDR3 DNA reads as TGTGCCAGTAGAAGTTCCAACCGGCGGACTGAAGCTTTCTTT.

V is TRBV27 and J is TRBJ1-1; D gene unclear. Germline V gene sequence: CDR1 MNHEY, CDR2 SMNVEV (reference sequence). The CDR3 runs to 16 residues. Trimming took 3 bases from V and 1 from J, leaving 15 bases between them. The CDR3 reads CASSFYPGTKNTEAFF. Here the CDR3 DNA reads TGTGCCAGCAGTTTCTACCCGGGAACTAAGAACACTGAAGCTTTCTTT.

The rearrangement uses TRBV9 and TRBJ2-1; the D gene is possibly TRBD2 (5 bases). Germline V lookup: CDR1 SGDLS, CDR2 YYNGEE. V was cut by 0 bases and J by 4 bases, with 11 bases left in between. The length of the CDR3 is 15 residues. CDR3 nucleotides: TGTGCCAGCAGCGTAGATGGCCGGGGTTACAATGAGCAGTTCTTC. Its translation is CASSVDGRGYNEQFF.

This chain connects TRBV6-5 to TRBJ2-7; 7 bases fit TRBD1. CDR1 and CDR2 from the germline V gene are MNHEY and SVGAGI. The J segment lost 3 bases and the V segment lost 5 bases, leaving 7 bases of the junction unmatched. CDR3 length: 14 residues. The CDR3 spells CASSKGAISYEQYF. The CDR3 region has the DNA TGTGCCAGCAGTAAGGGGGCTATCAGCTACGAGCAGTACTTC.

The chain employs TRBV9 and TRBJ2-5, with D possibly TRBD2 on 5 matching bases. The ends were cut back, 0 bases at V and 5 bases at J, with 14 bases in the middle. The CDR3 spans 15 residues. Germline lookup yields CDR1 SGDLS and CDR2 YYNGEE. CDR3 sequence: CASSVGGSPAETQYF. DNA for the CDR3: TGTGCCAGCAGCGTAGGAGGGAGCCCTGCGGAGACCCAGTACTTC. Looking up the rest from reference TRBV9 and TRBJ2-5 gives the full variable domain: DSGVTQTPKHLITATGQRVTLRCSPRSGDLSVYWYQQSLDQGLQFLIQYYNGEERAKGNILERFSAQQFPDLHSELNLSSLELGDSALYFCASSVGGSPAETQYFGPGTRLLVL.

The chain recombines TRBV4-3 with TRBJ2-5; D not resolved. The CDR3 contains 15 residues. CDR1 is LGHNA, CDR2 YSLEER, per germline. V dropped 1 base and J dropped 0 bases, with 9 bases sitting between them. The CDR3 nucleotides read TGCGCCAGCAGCCAAGGTCGAGTGTACCAAGAGACCCAGTACTTC. Its translation: CASSQGRVYQETQYF.

A remark on this clone: Other nucleotide sequences from this sample produce the same CDR3. The chain uses TRBV5-1 and TRBJ1-1, with D maybe TRBD1 (6 bases). There are 13 residues in the CDR3. V gave up 1 base and J gave up 10 bases, with 14 bases separating them. Germline CDR1 and CDR2: SGHRS and YFSETQ. The CDR3 DNA reads as TGCGCCAGCAGCTTGCTGGGGACACACCCAGCTTTCTTT. The encoded protein is CASSLLGTHPAFF.

The chain joins TRBV11-2 to TRBJ2-7; D gene ambiguous. This CDR3 region has 13 residues. Germline assignment: CDR1 SGHAT and CDR2 FQNNGV. Trimming cost V 2 bases and J 3 bases, with 8 bases left between them. The CDR3 is CASSLKVGYEQYV. CDR3 bases: TGTGCCAGCAGCTTAAAGGTGGGCTACGAGCAGTACGTC.

This CDR3 reads CASARIAGVREQFF. For the CDR3, the DNA is TGTGCCAGCGCGAGAATAGCGGGAGTGCGTGAGCAGTTCTTC. V usage is TRBV11-3 and J usage is TRBJ2-1; 9 nucleotides line up with TRBD2. The CDR3 contains 14 residues. Germline trimming cut 8 bases from V and 9 bases from J; bases unmatched to any gene: 11. Germline CDR1 is SGHNT and CDR2 is YENEEA.

The chain couples TRBV7-2 to TRBJ2-2; 8 bases agree with TRBD2. With V trimmed by 4 bases and J by 7 bases, 8 bases remained unmatched. Germline V gene data show CDR1 as SGHTA and CDR2 as FQGNSA. The CDR3 consists of 15 residues. The CDR3 spells CASSSSGSLSGELFF. As DNA, the CDR3 is TGTGCCAGCAGCTCGAGCGGGAGTCTTAGCGGGGAGCTGTTTTTT.

The rearrangement links TRBV6-1 to TRBJ1-1; D is possibly TRBD1 (6 bases). The CDR3 spans 11 residues. Trimming stripped 2 bases from V and 8 bases from J, with 6 bases between. Germline V gene sequence: CDR1 MNHNS, CDR2 SASEGT. CDR3 amino acids: CASSEQGEAFF. The CDR3 bases are TGTGCCAGCAGTGAACAGGGGGAAGCTTTCTTT.

Judged by frequency, this clone is medium-sized. The chain combines TRBV4-1 with TRBJ1-3, with D possibly TRBD1 on 5 matching bases. CDR3 length: 17 residues. The germline V gene has CDR1 MGHRA and CDR2 YSYEKL. Trimming removed 4 bases from V and 4 bases from J, with 20 bases in between. The CDR3 loop reads CASSPGQGPITGNTIYF. The CDR3 nucleotides read TGCGCCAGCAGCCCTGGACAAGGTCCCATAACCGGAAACACCATATATTTT.

The chain recombines TRBV18 with TRBJ2-7, with a tentative D call TRBD2 (6 bases). The CDR3 is 14 residues long. V dropped 3 bases and J dropped 2 bases, with 11 bases sitting between them. Germline values: CDR1 KGHSH, CDR2 LQKENI. CDR3 sequence: CASSPASEPYEQYF. The CDR3 DNA follows: TGTGCCAGCTCACCGGCTAGCGAACCCTACGAGCAGTACTTC.

CDR3 protein: CASSFTGGTDTQYF. The CDR3 nucleotides are TGTGCCAGCAGCTTTACTGGAGGCACAGATACGCAGTATTTT. V and J are TRBV7-9 and TRBJ2-3; D ambiguous. Germline CDR1 is SEHNR and CDR2 is FQNEAQ (reference sequence). Trimming took 3 bases from V and 1 from J, leaving 8 bases between them. This CDR3 region has 14 residues.

The rearrangement links TRBV4-2 to TRBJ2-5, with 8 bases identical to TRBD2. V dropped 0 bases and J dropped 2; count of bases not matched to a gene: 8. Germline CDR1 is LGHNA and CDR2 is YNFKEQ. CDR3 length: 17 amino acids. The CDR3: CASSQDMAGGGQETQYF. The CDR3 bases are TGTGCCAGCAGCCAAGATATGGCGGGAGGAGGTCAAGAGACCCAGTACTTC.

This sequence joins TRBV6-6 and TRBJ2-1; 13 bases agree with TRBD2. Trimming removed 5 bases from V and 7 bases from J; junction bases left unmatched: 5. CDR1 MNHNY and CDR2 SVGAGI come from the germline V gene (reference sequence). The CDR3 runs to 15 residues. The DNA for the CDR3 is TGTGCCAGCAGTGCCGGACTAGCGGGAGTAAATGAGCAGTTCTTC. Protein product: CASSAGLAGVNEQFF.

V usage is TRBV9 and J usage is TRBJ1-2; D is uncertain. The CDR3 has 15 residues. Per the germline V gene, CDR1 is SGDLS and CDR2 is YYNGEE. The V gene lost 0 bases and the J gene lost 3 bases, with 12 bases spanning the gap. The CDR3 here is CASSVGSTGDYGYTF. The CDR3 DNA sequence: TGTGCCAGCAGCGTAGGGTCAACGGGTGACTATGGCTACACCTTC. Full variable domain (remainder filled in from reference TRBV9 and TRBJ1-2): DSGVTQTPKHLITATGQRVTLRCSPRSGDLSVYWYQQSLDQGLQFLIQYYNGEERAKGNILERFSAQQFPDLHSELNLSSLELGDSALYFCASSVGSTGDYGYTFGSGTRLTVV.

The chain combines TRBV25-1 with TRBJ1-2, with D perhaps matching TRBD1 (6 bases). Germline-derived CDR1 and CDR2 are MGHDK and SYGVNS. Trimming took 2 bases from V and 5 from J, leaving 12 bases between them. CDR3 size: 14 residues. The CDR3 nucleotides are TGTGCCAGCAGTGAACAGGGACATGGATATGGCTACACCTTC. Its protein is CASSEQGHGYGYTF.

V gene TRBV6-4 combines with J gene TRBJ1-1; a possible D gene is TRBD1 (5 bases). V lost 4 bases and J 0 bases, leaving 6 bases between the germline ends. The germline V gene encodes CDR1 MRHNA and CDR2 SNTAGT. There are 13 residues in the CDR3. The CDR3 nucleotides are TGTGCCAGCAGTGTGGACATGAACACTGAAGCTTTCTTT. Translated, it gives CASSVDMNTEAFF.

J is TRBJ2-3 and V is TRBV18, with D perhaps matching TRBD2 (5 bases). Germline values: CDR1 KGHSH, CDR2 LQKENI. Trimming removed 2 bases from V and 5 bases from J, with 8 bases in between. The CDR3 runs to 13 residues. The CDR3 loop is CASSPAGKDTQYF. The DNA for the CDR3 is TGTGCCAGCTCACCAGCCGGGAAAGATACGCAGTATTTT.

As concerns this clone: The same CDR3 also results from other DNA sequences found in this sample. The J gene is TRBJ1-5, the V gene TRBV2; possible D gene TRBD1, 6 bases. V shed 6 bases and J shed 7 bases, with 19 bases lying between them. The CDR3 loop spans 15 amino acids. CDR1 is SNHLY and CDR2 is FYNNEI in the germline V gene. The CDR3 reads CASSDRTVSQQPQHF. In nucleotides, the CDR3 is TGTGCCAGCAGCGACCGGACAGTTTCTCAGCAGCCCCAGCATTTT.

V and J are TRBV11-3 and TRBJ2-1; D possibly corresponds to TRBD2 (5 bases). The CDR3 is 13 amino acids. Germline lookup yields CDR1 SGHNT and CDR2 YENEEA. V was pared by 5 bases and J by 4 bases, with 9 bases between. CDR3 bases: TGTGCCAGCAGCCCCCGGGAATACAATGAGCAGTTCTTC. Translation: CASSPREYNEQFF.

The rearrangement uses TRBV18 and TRBJ2-5; maybe TRBD1 (6 bases). Germline CDR1 and CDR2: KGHSH and LQKENI. The CDR3 spans 13 residues. With 2 bases removed from V and 3 bases from J, the gap between germline ends came to 7 bases. The CDR3 DNA follows: TGTGCCAGCTCACCAACAGGGAAAGAGACCCAGTACTTC. It codes for CASSPTGKETQYF.